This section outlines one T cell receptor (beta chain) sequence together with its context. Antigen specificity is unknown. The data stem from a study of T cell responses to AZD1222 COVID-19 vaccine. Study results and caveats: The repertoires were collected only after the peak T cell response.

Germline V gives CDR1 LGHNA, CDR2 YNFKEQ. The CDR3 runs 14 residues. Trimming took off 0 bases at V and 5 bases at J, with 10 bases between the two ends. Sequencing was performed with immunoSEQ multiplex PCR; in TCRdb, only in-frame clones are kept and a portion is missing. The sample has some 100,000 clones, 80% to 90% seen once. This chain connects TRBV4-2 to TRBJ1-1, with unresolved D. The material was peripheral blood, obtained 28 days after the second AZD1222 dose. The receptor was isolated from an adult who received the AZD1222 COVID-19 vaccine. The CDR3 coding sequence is TGTGCCAGCAGCCAAGATTCTAGGGTAACTGAAGCTTTCTTT. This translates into CASSQDSRVTEAFF.